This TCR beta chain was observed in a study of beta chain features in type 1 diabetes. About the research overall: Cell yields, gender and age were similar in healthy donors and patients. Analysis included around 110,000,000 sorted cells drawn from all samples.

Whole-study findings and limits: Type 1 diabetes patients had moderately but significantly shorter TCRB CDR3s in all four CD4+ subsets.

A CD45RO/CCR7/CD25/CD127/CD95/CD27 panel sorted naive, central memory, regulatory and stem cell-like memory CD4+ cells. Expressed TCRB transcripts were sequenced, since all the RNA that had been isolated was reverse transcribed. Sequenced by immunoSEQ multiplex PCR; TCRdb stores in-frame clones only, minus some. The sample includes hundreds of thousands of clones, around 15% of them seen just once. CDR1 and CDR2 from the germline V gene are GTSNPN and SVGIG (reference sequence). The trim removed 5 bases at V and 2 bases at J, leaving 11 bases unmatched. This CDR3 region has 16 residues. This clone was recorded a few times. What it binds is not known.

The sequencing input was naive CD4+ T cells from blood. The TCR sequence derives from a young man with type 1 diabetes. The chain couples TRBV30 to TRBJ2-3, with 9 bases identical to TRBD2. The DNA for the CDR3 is TGTGCCTGGTGTCGTGGCGGGGGGGCAGACACAGATACGCAGTATTTT. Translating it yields CAWCRGGGADTDTQYF.